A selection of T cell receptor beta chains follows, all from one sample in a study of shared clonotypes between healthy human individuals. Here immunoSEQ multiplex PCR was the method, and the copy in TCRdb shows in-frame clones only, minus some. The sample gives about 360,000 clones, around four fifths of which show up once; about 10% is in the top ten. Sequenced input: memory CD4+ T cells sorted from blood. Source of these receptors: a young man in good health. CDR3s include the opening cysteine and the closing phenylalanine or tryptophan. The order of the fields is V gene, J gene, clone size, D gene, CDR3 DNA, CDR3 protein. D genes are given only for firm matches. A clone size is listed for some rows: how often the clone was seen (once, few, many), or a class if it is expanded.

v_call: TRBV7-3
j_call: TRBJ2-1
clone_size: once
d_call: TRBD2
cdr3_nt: TGTGCCAGCAGCGACGATCGACTAGCGGCCTACAATGAGCAGTTCTTC
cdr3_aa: CASSDDRLAAYNEQFF

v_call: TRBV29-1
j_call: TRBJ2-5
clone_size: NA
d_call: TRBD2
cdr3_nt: TGCAGCGTTCGCGGCGGGCGGGAGGGTGGAGAGACCCAGTACTTC
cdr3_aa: CSVRGGREGGETQYF

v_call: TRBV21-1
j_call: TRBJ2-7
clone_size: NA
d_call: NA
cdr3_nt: TGTGCCAGCCGAGAGGGGGAATTACGAAGCGGGAGCCCTCGGGGCGAGCAGTACTTC
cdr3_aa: CASREGELRSGSPRGEQYF

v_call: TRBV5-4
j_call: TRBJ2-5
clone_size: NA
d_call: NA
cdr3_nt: TGTGCCAGCAGCTTGAAGATTGGGGGCCCGGAGACCCAGTACTTC
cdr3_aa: CASSLKIGGPETQYF

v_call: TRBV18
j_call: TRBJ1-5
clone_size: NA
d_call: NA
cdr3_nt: TGTGCCAGCTCACCGGGGGCCGTCCTGGGTCAGCCCCAGCATTTT
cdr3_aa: CASSPGAVLGQPQHF

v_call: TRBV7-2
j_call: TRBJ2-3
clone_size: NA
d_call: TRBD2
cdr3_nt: TGTGCCAGCAGCTTGCTAGCGGACGCTGGGGATACGCAGTATTTT
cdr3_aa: CASSLLADAGDTQYF

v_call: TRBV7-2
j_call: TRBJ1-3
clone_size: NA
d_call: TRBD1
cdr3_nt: TGTGCCAGCAGCTTAGCGGCAGGGGGTGGAAACACCATATATTTT
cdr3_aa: CASSLAAGGGNTIYF

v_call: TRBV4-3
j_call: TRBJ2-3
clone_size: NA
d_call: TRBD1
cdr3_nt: TGCGCCAGCAGCCTGGGGGACAGCCCAGATACGCAGTATTTT
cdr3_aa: CASSLGDSPDTQYF

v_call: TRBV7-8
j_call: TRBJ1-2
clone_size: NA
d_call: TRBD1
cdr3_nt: TGTGCCAGCAGCTTAGTGCAGGGGGAAGGCTATGGCTACACCTTC
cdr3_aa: CASSLVQGEGYGYTF

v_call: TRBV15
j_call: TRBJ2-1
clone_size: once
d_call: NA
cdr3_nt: TGTGCCACCAGCAGAGATGCGGCGACGATCGATGAGCAGTTCTTC
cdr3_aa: CATSRDAATIDEQFF

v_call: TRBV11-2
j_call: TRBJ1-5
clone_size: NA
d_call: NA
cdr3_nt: TGTGCCAGCAGCTCGGATGGGGGCGGCTATCAGCCCCAGCATTTT
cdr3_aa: CASSSDGGGYQPQHF

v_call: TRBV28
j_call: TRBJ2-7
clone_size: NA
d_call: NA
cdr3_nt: TGTGCCAGCAGAAAAGGGGTTTACGAGCAGTACTTC
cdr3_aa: CASRKGVYEQYF

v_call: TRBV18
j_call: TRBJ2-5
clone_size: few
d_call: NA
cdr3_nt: TGTGCCAGCTCACCACTGGGGGTGAGAGGGGGGCAAGAGACCCAGTACTTC
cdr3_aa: CASSPLGVRGGQETQYF

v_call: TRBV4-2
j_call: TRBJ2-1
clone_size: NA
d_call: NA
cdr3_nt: TGTGCCAGCAGCCAAGCGGCCGGGGCGACTCCCTACAATGAGCAGTTCTTC
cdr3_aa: CASSQAAGATPYNEQFF